What follows are 6 T cell receptor beta chains derived from one specimen sequenced in a study of blood T cell repertoires in COVID-19. TCRdb's table, derived via immunoSEQ multiplex PCR, lists solely in-frame clones and lacks some. Among about 170,000 clones listed, over 80% were seen once. The sample was peripheral blood. Every receptor here comes from a woman aged 55-70 years with acute or convalescent COVID-19.

The chain employs TRBV5-5 and TRBJ1-6; TRBD1 matches 8 bases. Per the germline V gene, CDR1 is SGHKS and CDR2 is YYEKEE (reference sequence). J lost 9 bases, V lost 2 bases, and 4 bases had no gene match. This CDR3 has 14 amino acids. The DNA for the CDR3 is TGTGCCAGCAGCTTAGACACAGGGGGTTCACCCCTCCACTTT. Translated: CASSLDTGGSPLHF.

The V and J genes are TRBV7-2 and TRBJ1-4; possibly TRBD1 for D (6 bases). Trimming left V 0 bases short and J 5 bases short, with 7 bases between. The germline V gene encodes CDR1 SGHTA and CDR2 FQGNSA. The CDR3 covers 14 residues. CDR3 sequence (DNA): TGTGCCAGCAGCTTAGCGGGGACAAATGAAAAACTGTTTTTT. Protein: CASSLAGTNEKLFF. Using reference TRBV7-2 and TRBJ1-4 for the parts outside the CDR3, the full variable domain is GAGVSQSPSNKVTEKGKDVELRCDPISGHTALYWYRQSLGQGLEFLIYFQGNSAPDKSGLPSDRFSAERTGGSVSTLTIQRTQQEDSAVYLCASSLAGTNEKLFFGSGTQLSVL.

The chain links TRBV3-1 (or the pseudogene TRBV3-2) to TRBJ2-5; tentative D call: TRBD1 (6 bases). CDR1 LGHDT and CDR2 YNNKEL come from the germline V gene (reference sequence). The CDR3 has 15 residues. The V end lost 3 bases, the J end lost 0 bases, and 11 bases lay between the germline ends. Written as DNA, the CDR3 is TGTGCCAGCAGCCACCACAACAGGGACCAAGAGACCCAGTACTTC. Translating it yields CASSHHNRDQETQYF.

The chain couples TRBV5-6 to TRBJ2-7, with TRBD1 identical over 9 bases. V gave up 5 bases and J gave up 3 bases; unmatched junction bases: 6. The CDR3 consists of 14 residues. Germline values: CDR1 SGHDT, CDR2 YYEEEE. The CDR3 sequence is CASSRGQGGYEQYF. For the CDR3, the DNA is TGTGCCAGCAGTCGGGGACAGGGCGGCTACGAGCAGTACTTC. The full variable domain, rest sourced from reference TRBV5-6 and TRBJ2-7, is DAGVTQSPTHLIKTRGQQVTLRCSPKSGHDTVSWYQQALGQGPQFIFQYYEEEERQRGNFPDRFSGHQFPNYSSELNVNALLLGDSALYLCASSRGQGGYEQYFGPGTRLTVT.

The chain recombines TRBV28 with TRBJ2-7; D possibly corresponds to TRBD1 (6 bases). Trimming shortened V by 7 bases and J by 3 bases, and 16 bases separated the two germline ends. Germline V gene data show CDR1 as MDHEN and CDR2 as SYDVKM. This CDR3 contains 14 residues. The CDR3, as DNA: TGTGCCAGCATTATATCGGGACACAGCTACGAGCAGTACTTC. Its protein is CASIISGHSYEQYF.

V and J are TRBV6-5 and TRBJ2-1, with 10 bases identical to TRBD1. V lost 10 bases and J lost 4; bases outside the gene matches: 7. The CDR3 totals 14 residues. CDR1 is MNHEY and CDR2 is SVGAGI in the germline V gene. The CDR3 DNA follows: TGTGCCACTCTACCGGGACAGGGGTACAATGAGCAGTTCTTC. Residues: CATLPGQGYNEQFF.